This is a list of T cell receptor beta chains from one sample in a study of T-cell reconstitution after alpha-beta-depleted transplantation in children. MiXCR, applied by TCRdb to the PCR reads, yields one record per CDR3 protein. The table records hundreds of thousands of distinct CDR3 sequences, under 15% of them present only once. The input for sequencing was PBMCs from the stem cell graft donor, taken from the stem cell graft. These receptors were obtained from a human donor who donated a stem cell graft to a child with combined immunodeficiency. CDR3s leave out the opening cysteine and the closing phenylalanine or tryptophan. Where a row states a size, it is once, few, many or the class of an expanded clone; other rows omit it.

many,TRBV15,ATSRFPGLAGEETQY
many,TRBV12-3/TRBV12-4,ASTLGTGENEQF
NA,TRBV11-1,ASSYGTVQETQY
many,TRBV7-3,ASSSQNQPQH
NA,TRBV11-2,ASRGRMDYEQY
NA,TRBV2,ASSEPGRGELF
few,TRBV19,ASRLAGEYNEQF
many,TRBV12-3/TRBV12-4,ASSLMFGGQD
NA,TRBV2,ASEGREATDTQY
NA,TRBV6-2/TRBV6-3,ASTARLAGYNEQF
NA,TRBV4-3,ASSQGTGEEETQY
NA,TRBV9,ASSLAGGYDEKLF
few,TRBV5-1,ASSLLTGGAGANVLT
NA,TRBV9,ASSVLRDGELF
once,TRBV29-1,SATNSNTEAF
NA,TRBV20-1,SARGGSGNQPQH
NA,TRBV15,ATSRASLGETQY
NA,TRBV12-3/TRBV12-4,ASSFRLQRGETQY
many,TRBV27,ASSYRTTNSPLH
few,TRBV19,ASSIAQWERRAGQPQH
many,TRBV7-9,ASSRRGLAGANEQF
NA,TRBV6-5,ASSYQGFGETQY
few,TRBV10-3,AISESMFGGPNEQY
few,TRBV7-3,ASSHGRGDTQY
few,TRBV9,ASSVGGTGGPHEQY
few,TRBV25-1,ASSSPAAAEKLF
many,TRBV24-1,ATSDPWGEGLYNEQF
many,TRBV9,ASSENRDGPTDTQY
NA,TRBV5-6,ASSLGSRPYTFRNEQF
NA,TRBV24-1,ATSAGGLTEAF
NA,TRBV12-3/TRBV12-4,AITQPFNYGYT
NA,TRBV20-1,SARHRGGNEQF
many,TRBV20-1,SARNWGQGGHEQY
NA,TRBV5-1,ASSLDQYEQY
many,TRBV29-1,SARESGANVLT
NA,TRBV15,ASQASHNSPLH
few,TRBV30,AWSGVVETYYSGANVLT
NA,TRBV12-3/TRBV12-4,ASAVSHEGGPVQETQY